This T cell receptor (beta chain) is drawn from a study of monozygotic twins with inflammatory bowel disease. Study outcomes and limitations: IBD patients exhibited fewer clonotypes shared with other individuals than healthy twins, particularly with disease activity. Resolution of different T cell subtypes was not achieved.

Total RNA input per TCR library was roughly 3,300 ng. Incorporation of UMIs carrying a 6-nucleotide sample barcode was performed by template switching. Each CDR3 protein gets one entry in TCRdb, which reprocessed the 5' RACE reads and gives no DNA. The table counts over 150,000 distinct CDR3 sequences; around 2.4% lies in the top ten. Germline values: CDR1 LNHDA, CDR2 SQIVND (reference sequence). The CDR3 is 18 residues long. Regarding this clonotype: What it binds is unknown.

The TCR was taken from a human donor with ulcerative colitis or Crohn's disease, or a healthy co-twin of an affected twin (not recorded which). The sequencing input was blood. The rearrangement links TRBV19 to TRBJ2-6; TCRdb names TRBD1, which stays unverified in the absence of DNA. CDR3 sequence reads: CASSAGTGDLSGANVLTF.